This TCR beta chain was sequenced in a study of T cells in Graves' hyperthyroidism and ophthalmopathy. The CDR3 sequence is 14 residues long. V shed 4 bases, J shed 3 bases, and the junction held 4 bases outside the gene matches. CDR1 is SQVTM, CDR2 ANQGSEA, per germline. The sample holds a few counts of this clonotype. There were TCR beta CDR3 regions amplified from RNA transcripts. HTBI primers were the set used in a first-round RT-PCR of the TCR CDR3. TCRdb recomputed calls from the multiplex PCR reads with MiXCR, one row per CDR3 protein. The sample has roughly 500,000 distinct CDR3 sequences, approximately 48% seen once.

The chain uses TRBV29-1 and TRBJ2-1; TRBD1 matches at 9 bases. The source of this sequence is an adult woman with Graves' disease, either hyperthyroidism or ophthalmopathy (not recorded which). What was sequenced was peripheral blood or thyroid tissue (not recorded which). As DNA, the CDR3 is TGCAGCGTTGGGGGACAGGGCGTCTACAATGAGCAGTTCTTC. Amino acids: CSVGGQGVYNEQFF.